A selection of T cell receptor beta chains follows, all from one sample in a study of blood T cell repertoires in COVID-19. The method was immunoSEQ multiplex PCR; TCRdb's version includes in-frame clones alone and lacks a portion of them. The profile shows 150,000 to 160,000 clones, about 90% of them singletons. Sample: peripheral blood. The receptors stem from a man aged 50-60 years with acute or convalescent COVID-19. Each CDR3 is given with its conserved first and last residue. D genes are given only for firm matches. Not all rows give a size; the values are once, few, many and, for expanded clones, a class.

CDR3: CASRGDRGRGTEAFF
DNA: TGTGCCAGCAGGGGGGACAGGGGGCGCGGGACTGAAGCTTTCTTT
size: -
J: TRBJ1-1
D: TRBD1
V: TRBV28

CDR3: CASSLTGGGGNGYTF
DNA: TGTGCCAGCAGCTTGACAGGGGGCGGCGGCAATGGCTACACCTTC
size: -
J: TRBJ1-2
D: TRBD1
V: TRBV5-4

CDR3: CASSTRQGAGYGYTF
DNA: TGTGCCAGCAGTACCAGACAGGGGGCGGGCTATGGCTACACCTTC
size: few
J: TRBJ1-2
D: TRBD1
V: TRBV2

CDR3: CASSFVRQSGGYLRTDTQYF
DNA: TGCGCCAGCAGCTTCGTGAGACAGTCGGGGGGTTATCTTCGGACAGATACGCAGTATTTT
size: -
J: TRBJ2-3
D: TRBD2
V: TRBV5-1

CDR3: CASSLDGSGNYGYTF
DNA: TGTGCCAGCAGCTTAGACGGGTCGGGGAACTATGGCTACACCTTC
size: -
J: TRBJ1-2
D: -
V: TRBV7-2

CDR3: CASSYTSRQGGTEAFF
DNA: TGTGCCAGCAGTTACACGTCGCGACAGGGCGGCACTGAAGCTTTCTTT
size: -
J: TRBJ1-1
D: TRBD1
V: TRBV6-5

CDR3: CASSPRVEETQYF
DNA: TGTGCCAGCTCACCGCGGGTTGAAGAGACCCAGTACTTC
size: few
J: TRBJ2-5
D: -
V: TRBV18

CDR3: CASSPAMGLAKNIQYF
DNA: TGTGCCAGCAGCCCAGCGATGGGACTAGCCAAAAACATTCAGTACTTC
size: -
J: TRBJ2-4
D: -
V: TRBV7-2

CDR3: CASSLGAGGGSGNTIYF
DNA: TGTGCCAGCAGCTTGGGCGCAGGGGGAGGCTCTGGAAACACCATATATTTT
size: -
J: TRBJ1-3
D: TRBD1
V: TRBV5-5

CDR3: CASNVNSNQPQHF
DNA: TGTGCCAGTAATGTAAATAGCAATCAGCCCCAGCATTTT
size: -
J: TRBJ1-5
D: -
V: TRBV19

CDR3: CASIGQPRVNNSPLHF
DNA: TGTGCCAGCATTGGACAGCCTAGGGTCAATAATTCACCCCTCCACTTT
size: -
J: TRBJ1-6
D: -
V: TRBV2

CDR3: CASSLNAGGYNSPLHF
DNA: TGTGCCAGCAGTTTAAACGCAGGGGGATATAATTCACCCCTCCACTTT
size: -
J: TRBJ1-6
D: TRBD1
V: TRBV27

CDR3: CSVRPDSFSYGYTF
DNA: TGCAGCGTCCGACCGGACAGTTTTTCCTATGGCTACACCTTC
size: -
J: TRBJ1-2
D: -
V: TRBV29-1

CDR3: CASSQETGWPLYYNEQFF
DNA: TGTGCCAGCAGCCAAGAAACAGGGTGGCCATTATACTACAATGAGCAGTTCTTC
size: few
J: TRBJ2-1
D: -
V: TRBV14

CDR3: CSVLRPGLANTGELFF
DNA: TGCAGCGTTCTCCGACCGGGACTAGCGAACACCGGGGAGCTGTTTTTT
size: -
J: TRBJ2-2
D: TRBD2
V: TRBV29-1

CDR3: CAISEGARERRNEQFF
DNA: TGTGCCATCAGTGAGGGTGCCCGGGAGAGGCGGAATGAGCAGTTCTTC
size: -
J: TRBJ2-1
D: -
V: TRBV10-3

CDR3: CSATTNYGYTF
DNA: TGCAGTGCTACTACTAACTATGGCTACACCTTC
size: -
J: TRBJ1-2
D: -
V: TRBV20-1

CDR3: CASSPGGVNTEAFF
DNA: TGCGCCAGCAGCCCCGGGGGGGTGAACACTGAAGCTTTCTTT
size: -
J: TRBJ1-1
D: -
V: TRBV5-1

CDR3: CASSRDSGEQFF
DNA: TGTGCCAGCAGCCGGGACTCTGGAGAGCAGTTCTTC
size: -
J: TRBJ2-1
D: -
V: TRBV2

CDR3: CASSLEGSRNYGYTF
DNA: TGCGCCAGCAGCTTGGAAGGTTCGAGGAACTATGGCTACACCTTC
size: -
J: TRBJ1-2
D: -
V: TRBV5-1

CDR3: CASSEGVKETQYF
DNA: TGTGCCAGCAGCGAAGGGGTAAAAGAGACCCAGTACTTC
size: -
J: TRBJ2-5
D: -
V: TRBV9

CDR3: CASSLSNRLKTQYF
DNA: TGTGCCAGCAGTTTATCGAACAGGCTAAAGACCCAGTACTTC
size: -
J: TRBJ2-5
D: -
V: TRBV27